This TCR beta chain was found in a study of Graves' ophthalmopathy and Graves' hyperthyroidism. Study-wide points: From stable hyperthyroidism, ophthalmopathy was separated by a 13-signature model with 87.88% sensitivity and over 70% specificity.

Trimming cost V 5 bases and J 0 bases; bases outside gene matches: 9. The CDR3 is made up of 17 amino acids. This clonotype was recorded at least ten times. Its antigen is not identified. TCR beta CDR3 amplification used RNA transcripts. First-round RT-PCR relied on HTBI primers, and a second-round multiplex PCR came next. TCRdb used MiXCR to reprocess the multiplex PCR reads, holding one entry per CDR3 protein. The repertoire holds roughly 380,000 distinct CDR3 sequences, with less than 20% as singletons. This sequence was found in a woman under 30 with stable Graves' hyperthyroidism. The V gene is TRBV12-3 or TRBV12-4, the J gene TRBJ1-5, with 8 bases matching TRBD1. Sample: peripheral blood. In DNA form, the CDR3 reads TGTGCCAGCAGTCTAAGGACAGGGCGCAATAGCAATCAGCCCCAGCATTTT. Protein product: CASSLRTGRNSNQPQHF.